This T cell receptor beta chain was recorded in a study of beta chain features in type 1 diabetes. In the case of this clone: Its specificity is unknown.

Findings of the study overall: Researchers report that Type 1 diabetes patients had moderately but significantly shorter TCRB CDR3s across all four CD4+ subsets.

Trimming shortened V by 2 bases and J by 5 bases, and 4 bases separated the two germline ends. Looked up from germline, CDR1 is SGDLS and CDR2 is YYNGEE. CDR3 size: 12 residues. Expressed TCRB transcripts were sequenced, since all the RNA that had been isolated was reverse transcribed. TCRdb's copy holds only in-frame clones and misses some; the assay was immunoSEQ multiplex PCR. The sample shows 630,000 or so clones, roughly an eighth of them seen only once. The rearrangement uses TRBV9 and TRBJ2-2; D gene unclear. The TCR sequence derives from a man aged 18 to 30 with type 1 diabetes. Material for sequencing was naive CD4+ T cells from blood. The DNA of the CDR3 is TGTGCCAGCAGCGTTATGACCGGGGAGCTGTTTTTT. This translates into CASSVMTGELFF.